Each of the 16 T cell receptor beta chains below was sequenced from the same sample in a study of shared clonotypes between healthy human individuals. Repertoires were generated with immunoSEQ multiplex PCR, while TCRdb's copy carries only in-frame clones and drops some. The repertoire includes 1,500,000 or so clones, 97% to 99% of them detected once, and approximately 0.38% sits in the top ten. The sequenced material came from naive CD4+ T cells sorted from blood. Indicated subset: CD45RA+ positively selected. The origin of the receptors is a man between 25 and 39 years old in good health.

The chain joins TRBV5-1 to TRBJ2-5; tentative D call: TRBD2 (5 bases). The CDR3 sequence is 13 residues long. From germline, CDR1 is SGHRS and CDR2 YFSETQ. V was pared by 4 bases and J by 3 bases, with 10 bases between. Here the CDR3 DNA reads TGCGCCAGCAGCCCGGGATTTAAAGAGACCCAGTACTTC. Translation gives CASSPGFKETQYF.

The chain employs TRBV18 and TRBJ1-1; 10 nucleotides match TRBD1. CDR1 KGHSH and CDR2 LQKENI come from the germline V gene. V lost 4 bases and J lost 5; bases outside the gene matches: 13. The CDR3 extends over 17 amino acids. The CDR3 DNA reads TGTGCCAGCTCACACAAGGACAGGGGGATAGGAGGTACTGAAGCTTTCTTT. Translating gives CASSHKDRGIGGTEAFF.

The chain has TRBV9 and TRBJ1-4; 7 bases match TRBD1. The CDR3 has 14 amino acids. The ends lost 4 bases at V and 8 bases at J; junction bases unmatched: 8. CDR1 is SGDLS and CDR2 is YYNGEE in the germline V gene. The CDR3: CASSPGGRQEKLFF. As DNA, the CDR3 is TGTGCCAGCAGCCCAGGGGGTAGACAGGAAAAACTGTTTTTT.

The chain recombines TRBV5-1 with TRBJ1-1; D unclear. There are 13 residues in the CDR3. V was pared by 0 bases and J by 5 bases, with 8 bases between. Germline CDR1 and CDR2: SGHRS and YFSETQ. Here the CDR3 reads CASSLVSRTEAFF. The CDR3 DNA sequence: TGCGCCAGCAGCTTGGTATCAAGGACTGAAGCTTTCTTT.

The V call is TRBV5-6, the J call TRBJ2-7, with 9 positions matching TRBD1. Germline V gives CDR1 SGHDT, CDR2 YYEEEE. The trim removed 4 bases at V and 4 bases at J, leaving 9 bases unmatched. The CDR3 sequence is 15 residues long. CDR3 residues: CASSPTGQGVYEQYF. CDR3 sequence (DNA): TGTGCCAGCAGCCCTACGGGACAGGGAGTATACGAGCAGTACTTC.

The CDR3 DNA reads TGTGCCAGCAGCAAAAGACTGGGGAAACCTCCCTACAATGAGCAGTTCTTC. This gives the protein CASSKRLGKPPYNEQFF. The rearrangement joins TRBV21-1 to TRBJ2-1. TRBV21-1 is noted as a pseudogene. CDR3 length: 17 amino acids.

V usage is TRBV28 and J usage is TRBJ2-7; the D is unclear. Germline-derived CDR1 and CDR2 are MDHEN and SYDVKM. The CDR3 spans 14 residues. Trimming pared 3 bases from V and 1 base from J, leaving 10 bases between. In DNA form, the CDR3 reads TGTGCCAGCAGTTTCCAGGTGGGATCCTACGAGCAGTACTTC. Its translation: CASSFQVGSYEQYF.

The chain uses TRBV18 and TRBJ2-7, with D possibly called TRBD1 or TRBD2 (5 bases each). Germline V gives CDR1 KGHSH, CDR2 LQKENI. With 2 bases removed from V and 5 bases from J, the gap between germline ends came to 13 bases. The CDR3 has 14 amino acids. The CDR3 sequence: CASSPAGAQNEQYF. CDR3 nucleotide sequence: TGTGCCAGCTCACCAGCCGGGGCACAGAACGAGCAGTACTTC. Full variable domain (outside the CDR3, taken from reference TRBV18 and TRBJ2-7): NAGVMQNPRHLVRRRGQEARLRCSPMKGHSHVYWYRQLPEEGLKFMVYLQKENIIDESGMPKERFSAEFPKEGPSILRIQQVVRGDSAAYFCASSPAGAQNEQYFGPGTRLTVT.

The chain uses TRBV25-1 and TRBJ2-7, with D possibly being TRBD2 (5 bases). CDR1 and CDR2 from the germline V gene are MGHDK and SYGVNS. V lost 4 bases to trimming and J lost 7 bases, with 14 bases between them. The CDR3 is 13 residues long. CDR3 sequence: CASSVYEGWEQYF. CDR3 DNA sequence: TGTGCCAGCAGTGTATATGAGGGCTGGGAGCAGTACTTC.

This chain connects TRBV27 to TRBJ2-5; TRBD1 is a possible D gene (5 bases). The V gene's germline CDR1 is MNHEY and CDR2 SMNVEV (reference sequence). V was cut by 3 bases and J by 7 bases, with 15 bases left in between. This CDR3 spans 14 amino acids. The CDR3 region is CASSFLQGSGTQYF. The CDR3 coding sequence is TGTGCCAGCAGTTTCCTGCAGGGTTCTGGGACCCAGTACTTC.

In this sample, this clone turned up once. This rearrangement joins TRBV29-1 to TRBJ1-2; the match to TRBD1 covers 10 bases. The CDR3 runs to 13 residues. The ends lost 2 bases at V and 9 bases at J; junction bases unmatched: 6. Germline CDR1 reads SQVTM; CDR2 reads ANQGSEA. CDR3 region: CSVERDRGSSYTF. CDR3 bases: TGCAGCGTTGAACGGGACAGGGGTAGTAGCTACACCTTC.

The CDR3 region is CASSATVPETQYF. As DNA, the CDR3 is TGTGCCAGTAGTGCGACAGTTCCGGAGACCCAGTACTTC. V gene TRBV19 combines with J gene TRBJ2-5; perhaps TRBD1 as D (5 bases). V dropped 5 bases and J dropped 5 bases, with 12 bases sitting between them. Germline loops: CDR1 LNHDA, CDR2 SQIVND (reference sequence). This CDR3 region has 13 residues.

The chain uses TRBV5-4 and TRBJ1-2; TRBD1 is a possible D gene (6 bases). Germline CDR1 and CDR2: SGHNT and YYREEE (reference sequence). The length of the CDR3 is 14 residues. Deletions cut 4 bases from V and 5 bases from J, with 15 bases between. In DNA, the CDR3 is TGTGCCAGCAGCCCGACGCGGGGGGCGTATGGCTACACCTTC. It codes for CASSPTRGAYGYTF.

The chain is built from TRBV10-3 and TRBJ2-1; possibly TRBD2 for D (7 bases). The germline CDR1 and CDR2 sequences are ENHRY and SYGVKD. V dropped 6 bases and J dropped 9 bases, with 15 bases sitting between them. This CDR3 region has 13 residues. In nucleotides, the CDR3 is TGTGCCATCAGGGAGGGGGGGATTGGTGAGCAGTTCTTC. Encoded protein: CAIREGGIGEQFF.

This clone was detected only once. V gene TRBV5-4 combines with J gene TRBJ2-6, with 14 bases fitting TRBD2. V dropped 5 bases and J dropped 2; count of bases not matched to a gene: 3. This CDR3 region has 17 residues. Germline V lookup: CDR1 SGHNT, CDR2 YYREEE (reference sequence). The CDR3 coding sequence is TGTGCCAGCAGGGGACTAGCGGGAGATACTGGGGCCAACGTCCTGACTTTC. Protein product: CASRGLAGDTGANVLTF.

This sequence joins TRBV11-2 and TRBJ2-1; TRBD2 might be the D (5 bases). V shed 7 bases and J shed 8 bases, with 12 bases lying between them. CDR1 SGHAT and CDR2 FQNNGV come from the germline V gene. This CDR3 region has 12 residues. The CDR3 bases are TGTGCCAGCACGACTACCGTGGATGAGCAGTTCTTC. Translated: CASTTTVDEQFF.